This TCR beta chain stems from a study of blood T cell repertoires in COVID-19. In the study overall: The study drew acute and convalescent COVID-19 samples from the United States, Italy and Spain. T cells, B-cell-depleted T cells, or PBMCs provided the cDNA or gDNA that served as material.

In the original processing: The authors estimated nucleated cell counts from reference gene primer amplification. Produced via immunoSEQ multiplex PCR; TCRdb's table is partial and in-frame only. V and J calls and clone size are those listed in that table; D and trimming were worked out from the DNA. The sample consists of 55,000 to 75,000 clones, around three quarters of them appearing once. V was cut by 3 bases and J by 4 bases, with 10 bases left in between. The CDR3 is 13 residues long. Germline CDR1 reads WNHNN; CDR2 reads SYGVQD (reference sequence). This receptor was obtained from a woman aged 70 to 79 with acute or convalescent COVID-19. V is TRBV10-1 and J is TRBJ2-7, with D tentatively TRBD2 (5 bases). The sample consisted of peripheral blood. Here the CDR3 reads CASSDSVAYEQYF. The CDR3 DNA reads TGCGCCAGCAGTGATTCCGTAGCGTACGAGCAGTACTTC.